Listed here are 17 T cell receptor beta chains from one sample, sequenced in a study of regulatory T cells in long-lasting Graves disease. Time point indicated: persistent/refractory GD, antithyroid drugs over 5 years with positive TRAb. RNA isolated from PBMCs was used to make the TCR library. Arm-PCR of CDR3 regions and iRepertoire HTBI primers were used to build TCR beta libraries. TCRdb independently ran MiXCR on the multiplex PCR reads; one entry per CDR3 protein. The sample has hundreds of thousands of distinct CDR3 sequences, more than 20% seen once. Material: peripheral blood mononuclear cells (PBMCs), obtained when the disease was refractory, from a patient treated with antithyroid drugs. The receptors stem from a female donor with Graves disease.

This clonotype was counted only a few times. The rearrangement uses TRBV6-5 and TRBJ2-7, with D uncertain. The CDR3 contains 15 residues. Trimming cost V 4 bases and J 4 bases, with 17 bases left between them. Germline V lookup: CDR1 MNHEY, CDR2 SVGAGI. DNA for the CDR3: TGTGCCAGCAGTTCCCTCAGTTTTTGGGGATACGAGCAGTACTTC. This codes for CASSSLSFWGYEQYF.

This sequence joins TRBV7-2 and TRBJ2-7; 7 nucleotides line up with TRBD1. CDR1 and CDR2 (germline): SGHTA, FQGNSA. V was clipped by 2 bases and J by 3 bases; unmatched bases: 4. This CDR3 is 14 amino acids long. CDR3 DNA sequence: TGTGCCAGCAGCTTAAACCCAGGGGGCTACGAGCAGTACTTC. Protein sequence: CASSLNPGGYEQYF. The full variable domain, its missing parts supplied by reference TRBV7-2 and TRBJ2-7, is GAGVSQSPSNKVTEKGKDVELRCDPISGHTALYWYRQSLGQGLEFLIYFQGNSAPDKSGLPSDRFSAERTGGSVSTLTIQRTQQEDSAVYLCASSLNPGGYEQYFGPGTRLTVT.

Many counts were recorded for this clonotype. This rearrangement joins TRBV20-1 to TRBJ1-2; D gene ambiguous. Looked up from germline, CDR1 is DFQATT and CDR2 is SNEGSKA (reference sequence). Trimming pared 1 base from V and 6 bases from J, leaving 15 bases between. The CDR3 loop spans 14 amino acids. The CDR3 loop reads CSARAPGRADGYTF. As DNA, the CDR3 is TGCAGTGCTAGAGCCCCGGGGAGGGCCGATGGCTACACCTTC.

This clonotype has ten or more counts. The chain has TRBV2 and TRBJ1-5; D gene uncertain. V lost 4 bases and J 0 bases, leaving 7 bases between the germline ends. CDR1 SNHLY and CDR2 FYNNEI come from the germline V gene. The CDR3 consists of 14 residues. The CDR3 DNA follows: TGTGCCAGCAGTGGCAGTCATAGCAATCAGCCCCAGCATTTT. Protein product: CASSGSHSNQPQHF.

The table lists this clonotype with many counts. The V call is TRBV12-3 or TRBV12-4, the J call TRBJ2-7; 7 nucleotides align to TRBD2. This CDR3 region has 13 residues. The trim removed 6 bases at V and 6 bases at J, leaving 8 bases unmatched. For the CDR3, the DNA is TGTGCCAGCAGGGGGGACTATAAGGTCGAGCAGTACTTC. It specifies CASRGDYKVEQYF.

The sample holds a few counts of this clonotype. The chain links TRBV9 to TRBJ2-3; D is possibly TRBD1 (6 bases). The CDR3 is 17 residues long. Trimming shortened V by 0 bases and J by 6 bases, and 20 bases separated the two germline ends. Per germline, CDR1 SGDLS and CDR2 YYNGEE. CDR3 region: CASSVATLQGTADTQYF. The CDR3 bases are TGTGCCAGCAGCGTAGCTACGTTACAGGGTACAGCGGATACGCAGTATTTT.

Ten or more counts support this clonotype. V gene TRBV5-6 combines with J gene TRBJ1-5; D not certain. The CDR3 runs 12 residues. Trimming shortened V by 2 bases and J by 4 bases, and 4 bases separated the two germline ends. Looked up from germline, CDR1 is SGHDT and CDR2 is YYEEEE. The CDR3 here is CASSFRNQPQHF. CDR3 in DNA: TGTGCCAGCAGCTTCCGGAATCAGCCCCAGCATTTT.

This chain joins TRBV28 and TRBJ2-6; tentative D call: TRBD2 (5 bases). Germline CDR1 reads MDHEN; CDR2 reads SYDVKM. V dropped 3 bases and J dropped 4 bases, with 10 bases sitting between them. CDR3 length equals 15 residues. The CDR3 sequence: CASSLRVPGANVLTF. In DNA, the CDR3 is TGTGCCAGCAGTTTGAGGGTCCCCGGGGCCAACGTCCTGACTTTC.

On this clonotype: This may be a read error: a much more frequent sequence differs by one nucleotide. This chain joins TRBV6-1 and TRBJ1-5; no reliable D call. The CDR3 spans 14 residues. The ends were cut back, 3 bases at V and 4 bases at J, with 10 bases in the middle. Germline assignment: CDR1 MNHNS and CDR2 SASEGT. The CDR3 region has the DNA TGTGCCAGCAGTGAGAGTCCGCTTAATCAGCCCCAGCATTTT. Protein: CASSESPLNQPQHF.

This clonotype showed up just once. This may arise from a read error, as a much more abundant clone is one base away. The chain combines TRBV28 with TRBJ1-1; a possible D gene is TRBD1 (6 bases). Germline CDR1 is MDHEN and CDR2 is SYDVKM. The CDR3 is 13 residues long. Here the CDR3 reads CAISESGATEAFF. CDR3 coding DNA: TGTGCCATCAGTGAGTCGGGGGCCACTGAAGCTTTCTTT.

This clonotype was counted a few times. The gene calls are TRBV5-1 and TRBJ2-7, with 7 bases that match TRBD1. There are 16 residues in the CDR3. Germline V gives CDR1 SGHRS, CDR2 YFSETQ. V gave up 4 bases and J gave up 7 bases; unmatched junction bases: 17. Written as DNA, the CDR3 is TGCGCCAGCAGCCACCCCAACCGACAGGGACCCGGGGAGCAGTACTTC. This gives the protein CASSHPNRQGPGEQYF.

At least ten counts were recorded for this clonotype. The genes are TRBV20-1 and TRBJ2-5; D is undetermined. The CDR3 has 12 amino acids. Trimming removed 5 bases from V and 1 base from J, with 8 bases in between. Germline V gene sequence: CDR1 DFQATT, CDR2 SNEGSKA (reference sequence). The CDR3 loop is CSADSLQETQYF. CDR3 coding DNA: TGCAGTGCTGATAGTCTCCAAGAGACCCAGTACTTC.

The V call is TRBV30, the J call TRBJ1-5; D might be TRBD1 (5 bases). The CDR3 is made up of 15 amino acids. Trimming cost V 1 base and J 4 bases, with 14 bases left between them. Per germline, CDR1 GTSNPN and CDR2 SVGIG (reference sequence). The CDR3 sequence: CAWSEGQSTNQPQHF. The CDR3 region has the DNA TGTGCCTGGAGTGAGGGGCAGTCCACTAATCAGCCCCAGCATTTT. Variable domain in full (rest from reference TRBV30 and TRBJ1-5): SQTIHQWPATLVQPVGSPLSLECTVEGTSNPNLYWYRQAAGRGLQLLFYSVGIGQISSEVPQNLSASRPQDRQFILSSKKLLLSDSGFYLCAWSEGQSTNQPQHFGDGTRLSIL.

This clonotype was seen at least ten times. This sequence joins TRBV28 and TRBJ1-5; D is unresolved. Trimming removed 5 bases at V and 4 bases at J, with 12 bases between. The CDR3 runs to 14 residues. CDR1 and CDR2 from the germline V gene are MDHEN and SYDVKM. The CDR3 loop is CASSLMADNQPQHF. CDR3 sequence (DNA): TGTGCCAGCAGTCTTATGGCAGATAATCAGCCCCAGCATTTT.

This clonotype was detected ten times or more. The chain combines TRBV20-1 with TRBJ1-2, with a possible D match to TRBD1 (5 bases). Germline CDR1 and CDR2: DFQATT and SNEGSKA (reference sequence). V lost 0 bases to trimming and J lost 3 bases, with 14 bases between them. The CDR3 runs 15 residues. The CDR3 protein is CSARELTVRDYGYTF. As DNA, the CDR3 is TGCAGTGCTAGAGAGTTGACAGTGCGGGACTATGGCTACACCTTC.

This clonotype has ten or more counts. The genes are TRBV28 and TRBJ1-2, with 9 nucleotides matching TRBD1. This CDR3 is 16 amino acids long. CDR1 is MDHEN, CDR2 SYDVKM, per germline. Trimming at V came to 7 bases and at J to 0 bases, leaving 9 bases not matched to a gene. This CDR3 reads CASITATGGANYGYTF. The DNA for the CDR3 is TGTGCCAGCATTACCGCGACAGGGGGAGCTAACTATGGCTACACCTTC.

This sequence joins TRBV7-9 and TRBJ2-7; unclear D gene. The CDR3 extends over 15 amino acids. The V gene's germline CDR1 is SEHNR and CDR2 FQNEAQ (reference sequence). Trimming removed 8 bases from V and 1 base from J, with 18 bases in between. CDR3 sequence: CASGPVDRRSYEQYF. The CDR3 nucleotides read TGTGCCAGCGGGCCCGTAGACCGGCGTTCCTACGAGCAGTACTTC.